These T cell receptor beta chains were read from a single sample in a study of cytomegalovirus exposure and HLA in healthy donors. Sequencing used immunoSEQ multiplex PCR; TCRdb keeps in-frame clones, though not all of them. This sample has about 200,000 clones, with approximately 85% found just once. The sequenced sample consisted of PBMCs. Source of these receptors: a woman aged 45-59 years in good health and CMV-seronegative. Each CDR3 is given with its conserved first and last residue. D genes are given only for firm matches. Expanded clones are given a class, and other clones once, few, many or no size at all.

TRBV7-2,TRBJ1-6,.,.,TGTGCCAGCAGCCCCCACCAGGATTCACCCCTCCACTTT,CASSPHQDSPLHF
TRBV7-9,TRBJ2-1,.,.,TGTGCCAGCAGCCTCTTGGAGCACTACAATGAGCAGTTCTTC,CASSLLEHYNEQFF
TRBV18,TRBJ1-4,.,.,TGTGCCAGCCGAGAAGCAACTAATGAAAAACTGTTTTTT,CASREATNEKLFF
TRBV7-9,TRBJ2-2,TRBD2,.,TGTGCCAGCAGCTCCCCCTATGGGACTAGCCAGAACACCGGGGAGCTGTTTTTT,CASSSPYGTSQNTGELFF
TRBV2,TRBJ1-2,TRBD1,.,TGTGCCAGCAGTGAAGCGTCATCCAGGGGGCTCTATGGCTACACCTTC,CASSEASSRGLYGYTF
TRBV6-1,TRBJ2-7,TRBD2,.,TGTGCCAGCAGTCTAAGCGGGAGGTACGAGCAGTACTTC,CASSLSGRYEQYF
TRBV27,TRBJ1-5,TRBD1,.,TGTGCCAGCAGTCGGACCGGGACAGGGCTTAACGGCCAGCCCCAGCATTTT,CASSRTGTGLNGQPQHF
TRBV6-5,TRBJ2-5,TRBD1,.,TGTGCCAGCAGTTACTCACAGGGGGCGAGAAAGACCCAGTACTTC,CASSYSQGARKTQYF
TRBV28,TRBJ1-6,TRBD1,.,TGTGCCAGCAGAGGGGACAGTGGCTATAATTCACCCCTCCACTTT,CASRGDSGYNSPLHF
TRBV5-1,TRBJ2-7,TRBD2,.,TGCGCCAGCAGCTTGGGGGGAGGGCGATCCTACGAGCAGTACTTC,CASSLGGGRSYEQYF
TRBV28,TRBJ1-5,.,.,TGTGCCAGCACCTTAATGAATCAGCCCCAGCATTTT,CASTLMNQPQHF
TRBV27,TRBJ2-6,TRBD1,.,TGTGCCAGCAGTAGGACAGGGGGCGCTGGGGCCAACGTCCTGACTTTC,CASSRTGGAGANVLTF
TRBV29-1,TRBJ2-1,TRBD2,.,TGCAGCGCTAATCCCCTAGCGGGAGGAAACAATGAGCAGTTCTTC,CSANPLAGGNNEQFF
TRBV7-3,TRBJ2-1,.,.,TGTGCCAGCAGCTTGGAGCCCAGCTCCTACAATGAGCAGTTCTTC,CASSLEPSSYNEQFF
TRBV7-2,TRBJ2-7,TRBD2,.,TGTGCCAGCAGCTTAAACGCCCTAGCGGGGGGATACGAGCAGTACTTC,CASSLNALAGGYEQYF
TRBV5-8,TRBJ1-4,.,once,TGTGCCAGCAGCTGGGGGGGCACAGCTAATGAAAAACTGTTTTTT,CASSWGGTANEKLFF
TRBV10-1,TRBJ2-7,TRBD1,.,TGCGCCAGCAGTGACGAGAGGACAGGGGCGTTTAATCAGTACTTC,CASSDERTGAFNQYF
TRBV7-4,TRBJ2-3,TRBD2,.,TGTGCCAGCAGCCAACTAGCGTCCCATGAAGGCGGGGCAGATACGCAGTATTTT,CASSQLASHEGGADTQYF
TRBV13,TRBJ2-7,TRBD1,.,TGTGCCAGCAGCTTAGATAAGGGGGCTCCCGCCTACGAGCAGTACTTC,CASSLDKGAPAYEQYF
TRBV11-2,TRBJ2-7,TRBD1,.,TGTGCCAGCAGCGGCGACAGGGGGGTCCTCGAGCAGTACTTC,CASSGDRGVLEQYF
TRBV2,TRBJ2-7,TRBD1,once,TGTGCCAGCACTAAACAGGGGGTTGTGTCGCACTACGAGCAGTACTTC,CASTKQGVVSHYEQYF
TRBV7-9,TRBJ2-7,.,.,TGTGCCAGCAGCTTTGAGTACGAGCAGTACTTC,CASSFEYEQYF
TRBV27,TRBJ1-5,.,.,TGTGCCAGCAGTAAACAGGGTACTATTAGCAATCAGCCCCAGCATTTT,CASSKQGTISNQPQHF
TRBV9,TRBJ1-1,.,.,TGTGCCAGCCAGGGCCCGGCATCTGAAGCTTTCTTT,CASQGPASEAFF
TRBV4-1,TRBJ1-2,.,.,TGCGCCAGCAGCCAAGCAGACCGAGGCTATGGCTACACCTTC,CASSQADRGYGYTF
TRBV18,TRBJ2-3,.,.,TGTGCCAGCTCACTGTACAGAGACACAGATACGCAGTATTTT,CASSLYRDTDTQYF
TRBV19,TRBJ1-1,.,.,TGTGCCAGTAGAGACAGATACACTGAAGCTTTCTTT,CASRDRYTEAFF
TRBV6-5,TRBJ1-2,TRBD1,.,TGTGCCAGCAGGGCCGGGACAGGGAGGACTGGCTACACCTTC,CASRAGTGRTGYTF
TRBV13,TRBJ2-7,TRBD1,.,TGTGCCAGCAGCGGGACAGGGGTATCCTACGAGCAGTACTTC,CASSGTGVSYEQYF
TRBV5-4,TRBJ1-2,.,.,TGTGCCAGCAGCTCCCTTCTACAGGGAATAGGCTACACCTTC,CASSSLLQGIGYTF
TRBV13,TRBJ2-7,.,.,TGTGCCAGCAGCCTTCGAGGACAGGGAGGGTCCTACGAGCAGTACTTC,CASSLRGQGGSYEQYF
TRBV7-9,TRBJ2-2,TRBD1,.,TGTTCCAGCAGCTCCGGGACAGGGGACACCGGGGAGCTGTTTTTT,CSSSSGTGDTGELFF
TRBV19,TRBJ1-2,TRBD1,.,TGTGCCAGTAGTCACCTCTCAGGGGGGCAAGATTATGGCTACACCTTC,CASSHLSGGQDYGYTF
TRBV5-1,TRBJ2-5,TRBD2,.,TGCGCCAGCAGCTTGATTGCGGGAGGTTGGGAGACCCAGTACTTC,CASSLIAGGWETQYF
TRBV5-4,TRBJ2-2,TRBD1,.,TGTGCCAGCAGCCCGACAGGGACGTGGACCGGGGAGCTGTTTTTT,CASSPTGTWTGELFF
TRBV19,TRBJ2-7,TRBD2,.,TGTGCCAGTGGTGATGGGGCTGGACTAGCGGGGAGCTCCTACGAGCAGTACTTC,CASGDGAGLAGSSYEQYF
TRBV19,TRBJ2-2,.,few,TGTGCCAGTCGAAAAGGGGCAGTGAACACCGGGGAGCTGTTTTTT,CASRKGAVNTGELFF
TRBV14,TRBJ2-1,TRBD2,.,TGTGCCAGCAGCCTGTCACTAGGACTAGCGGGAGATCAGGGCTACAATGAGCAGTTCTTC,CASSLSLGLAGDQGYNEQFF
TRBV9,TRBJ2-1,TRBD2,.,TGTGCCAGCACCCTTAGCGGGAACTACAATGAGCAGTTCTTC,CASTLSGNYNEQFF
TRBV7-9,TRBJ2-3,TRBD2,.,TGTGCCAGCAGCCTCGGACTAGCGGGGACCACAGATACGCAGTATTTT,CASSLGLAGTTDTQYF
TRBV7-6,TRBJ2-7,.,.,TGTGCCAGCAGCCGATTCGGGGAGTCCTACGAGCAGTACTTC,CASSRFGESYEQYF
TRBV4-3,TRBJ2-1,.,.,TGCGCCAGCAGCCAAGATCGGAGGCCGGGCTACAATGAGCAGTTCTTC,CASSQDRRPGYNEQFF
TRBV5-1,TRBJ1-2,.,.,TGCGCCAGCAGCTTGGAGGGGGACTATGGCTACACCTTC,CASSLEGDYGYTF
TRBV18,TRBJ2-7,TRBD1,.,TGTGCCAGCTCACGGGGGACAGGGAACGAGCAGTACTTC,CASSRGTGNEQYF
TRBV28,TRBJ2-5,TRBD2,.,TGTGCCAGCAGTTTTCGGGCCCGGACTAGCGTGGTGAAAGAGACCCAGTACTTC,CASSFRARTSVVKETQYF
TRBV11-2,TRBJ1-2,.,.,TGTGCCAGCACCCACCCCAGGGCCGGCTATGGCTACACCTTC,CASTHPRAGYGYTF
TRBV5-6,TRBJ1-1,.,.,TGTGCCAGCAGCTCAAGGGAGGGGTTTGGGACTGAAGCTTTCTTT,CASSSREGFGTEAFF
TRBV15,TRBJ1-1,.,.,TGTGCCACCAGCAGAGTAGGAGACACTGAAGCTTTCTTT,CATSRVGDTEAFF